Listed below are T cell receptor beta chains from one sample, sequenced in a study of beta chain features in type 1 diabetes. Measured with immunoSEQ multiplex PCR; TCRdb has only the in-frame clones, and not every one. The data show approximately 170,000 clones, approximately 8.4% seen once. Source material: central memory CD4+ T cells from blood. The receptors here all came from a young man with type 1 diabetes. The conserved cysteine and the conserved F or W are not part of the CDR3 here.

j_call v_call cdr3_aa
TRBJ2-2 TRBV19 ASGLATNTGELF
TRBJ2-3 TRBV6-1 ASEGQGRDTQY
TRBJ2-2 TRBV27 ASSSRNTGELF
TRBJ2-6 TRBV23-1 ANQRLGYGSLNFGANVLT
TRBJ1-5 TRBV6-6 ASSYSGTGDQPQH
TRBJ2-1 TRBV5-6 ASSSLGGNEQF
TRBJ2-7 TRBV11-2 ASSLDGYEQY
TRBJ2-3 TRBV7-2 ASSLKGLAGPGQY
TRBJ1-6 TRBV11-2 ASSLGTGYGPLH
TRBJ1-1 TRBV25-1 ASSHRAAATEAF
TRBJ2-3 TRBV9 ASSRGTGGDTQY
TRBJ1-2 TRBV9 ASKIGLQGNYGYT
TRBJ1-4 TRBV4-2 ASRDAQGGNEKLF
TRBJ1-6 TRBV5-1 ASSSQGEVSPLH
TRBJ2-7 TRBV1 TSSQGLVGDYPYEQY
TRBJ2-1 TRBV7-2 ASSSGLPLRQF
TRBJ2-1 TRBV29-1 SVEALAGGPGNEQF
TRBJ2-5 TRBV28 ASSFGGGRTQY
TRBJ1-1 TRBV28 ASSLGQGGPPF
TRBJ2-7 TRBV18 ASSEQGAEEQY
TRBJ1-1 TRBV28 ASTPGDMNTEAF
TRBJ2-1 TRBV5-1 ASSLGGSGLINEQF
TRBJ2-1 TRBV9 ASSVSSGPNEQF
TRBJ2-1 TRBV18 ASSPLGTVSLYNEQF
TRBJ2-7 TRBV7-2 ASSPPGGLSYEQY
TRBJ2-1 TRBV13 ASSPLAGGPYNEQF
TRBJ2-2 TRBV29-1 SVGAGLNTGELF
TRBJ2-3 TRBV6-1 ASSSGSLTDTQY
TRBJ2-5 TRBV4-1 ASSVYRGPGETQY
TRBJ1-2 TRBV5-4 ASTQDSYYGYT
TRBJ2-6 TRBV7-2 ASSPGFSGANVLT
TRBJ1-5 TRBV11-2 ASSLGLDQPQH
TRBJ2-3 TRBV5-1 ASSLGDLKGTQY
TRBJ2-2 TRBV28 ASSLGGNTGELF
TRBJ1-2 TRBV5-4 ASSAVRGRVYT
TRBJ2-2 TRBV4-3 ASSQEPQGRELF
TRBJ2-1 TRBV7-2 ASSWTKYNEQF
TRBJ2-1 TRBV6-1 ASSDGIAYGEQF
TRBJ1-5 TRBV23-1 ASSQSWWGRRGGLSNQPQH
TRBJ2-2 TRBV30 AWRTGVNTGELF
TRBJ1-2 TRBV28 ASSFPAAGDEGYT
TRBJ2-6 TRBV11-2 ASSVASGSGANVLT
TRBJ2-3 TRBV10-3 AIKGGPSTDTQY
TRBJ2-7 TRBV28 ASNRPESSYEQY
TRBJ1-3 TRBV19 ASSIIREGNTIY
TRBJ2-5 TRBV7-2 ASSLMGSGEETQY
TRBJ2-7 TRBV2 ASSGGQGRYEQY
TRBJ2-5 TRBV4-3 ASSQGGARETQY
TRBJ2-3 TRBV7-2 ASSFTGSRGRDTQY
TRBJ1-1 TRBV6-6 ASSPERGTEAF
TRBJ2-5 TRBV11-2 ASREMEETQY
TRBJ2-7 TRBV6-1 ASSEALAGEQY
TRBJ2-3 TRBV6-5 ASSTPGQGVNTQY
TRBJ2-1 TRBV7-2 ASSLNYGGSGRNEQF
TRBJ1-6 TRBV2 ASTLDSYSPLH
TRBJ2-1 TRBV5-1 ASSLAASGEDEQF
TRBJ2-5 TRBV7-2 ASRRTSGKETQY